Below, one T cell receptor (beta chain) is given with its context. Authors' methods: Reference gene primer amplification gave nucleated cell count estimates. The method was immunoSEQ multiplex PCR; TCRdb's version includes in-frame clones alone and lacks a portion of them. V, J and clone size were drawn from that table, and D and trimming were deduced from the DNA. This sample has around 260,000 clones; 86% occur once, and the top ten carry approximately 4%. The sample originates from a study of blood T cell repertoires in COVID-19. Across the whole study: The study drew acute and convalescent COVID-19 samples from the United States, Italy and Spain. Nucleic acid was either cDNA or gDNA, and it came from T cells, B-cell-depleted T cells, or PBMCs.

The CDR3 loop spans 14 amino acids. With V trimmed by 5 bases and J by 1 base, 3 bases remained unmatched. Germline CDR1 LGHDT, CDR2 YNNKEL (reference sequence). The sequencing input was peripheral blood. This sequence joins TRBV3-1 (or the pseudogene TRBV3-2) and TRBJ2-3; 7 bases are shared with TRBD1. This TCR derives from a man younger than 30 with active or convalescent COVID-19. For the CDR3, the DNA is TGTGCCAGCAGCACAGGGGCTGGCACAGATACGCAGTATTTT. Translation gives CASSTGAGTDTQYF.